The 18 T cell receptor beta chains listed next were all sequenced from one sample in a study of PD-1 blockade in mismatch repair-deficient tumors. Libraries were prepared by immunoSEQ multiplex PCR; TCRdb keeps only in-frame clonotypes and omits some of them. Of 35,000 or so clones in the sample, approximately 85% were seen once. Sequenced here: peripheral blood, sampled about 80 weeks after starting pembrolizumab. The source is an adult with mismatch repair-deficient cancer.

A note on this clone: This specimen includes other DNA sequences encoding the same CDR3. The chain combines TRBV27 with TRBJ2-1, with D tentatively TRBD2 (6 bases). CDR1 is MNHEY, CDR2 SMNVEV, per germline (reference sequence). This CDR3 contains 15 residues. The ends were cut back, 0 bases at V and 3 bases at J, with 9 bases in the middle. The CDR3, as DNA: TGTGCCAGCAGTTTATCCGGGAGTAGCTACAATGAGCAGTTCTTC. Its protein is CASSLSGSSYNEQFF.

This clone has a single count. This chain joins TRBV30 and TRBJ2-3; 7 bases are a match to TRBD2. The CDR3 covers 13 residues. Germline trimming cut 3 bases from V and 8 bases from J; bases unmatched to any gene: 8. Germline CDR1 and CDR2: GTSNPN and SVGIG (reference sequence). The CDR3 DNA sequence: TGTGCCTGGAGGGTATATGGGGGGGGTACGCAGTATTTT. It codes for CAWRVYGGGTQYF.

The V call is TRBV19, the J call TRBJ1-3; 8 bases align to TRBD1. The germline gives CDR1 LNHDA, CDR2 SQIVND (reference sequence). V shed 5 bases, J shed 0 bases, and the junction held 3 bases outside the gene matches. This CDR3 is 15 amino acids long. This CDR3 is CASSLTGDSGNTIYF. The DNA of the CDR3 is TGTGCCAGTAGTCTGACAGGGGACTCTGGAAACACCATATATTTT. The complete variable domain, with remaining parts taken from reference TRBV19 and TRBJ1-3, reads DGGITQSPKYLFRKEGQNVTLSCEQNLNHDAMYWYRQDPGQGLRLIYYSQIVNDFQKGDIAEGYSVSREKKESFPLTVTSAQKNPTAFYLCASSLTGDSGNTIYFGEGSWLTVV.

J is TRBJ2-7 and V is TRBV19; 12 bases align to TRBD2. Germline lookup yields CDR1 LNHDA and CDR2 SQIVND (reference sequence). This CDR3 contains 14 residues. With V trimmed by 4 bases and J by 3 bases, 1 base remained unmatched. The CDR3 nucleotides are TGTGCCAGTAGTAAGACTAGCGGGAGCTACGAGCAGTACTTC. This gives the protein CASSKTSGSYEQYF.

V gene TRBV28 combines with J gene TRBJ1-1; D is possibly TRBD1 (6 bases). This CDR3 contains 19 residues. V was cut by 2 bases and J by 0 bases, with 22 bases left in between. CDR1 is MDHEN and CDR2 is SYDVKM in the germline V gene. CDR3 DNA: TGTGCCAGCAGTTTAGCTGCCGGGACAATTCCCCTTATGAACACTGAAGCTTTCTTT. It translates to CASSLAAGTIPLMNTEAFF.

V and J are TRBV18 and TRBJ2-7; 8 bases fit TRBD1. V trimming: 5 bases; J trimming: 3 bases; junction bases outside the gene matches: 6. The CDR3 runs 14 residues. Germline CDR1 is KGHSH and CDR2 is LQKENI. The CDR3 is CASSSGTGYYEQYF. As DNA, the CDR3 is TGTGCCAGCTCATCCGGGACAGGTTACTACGAGCAGTACTTC.

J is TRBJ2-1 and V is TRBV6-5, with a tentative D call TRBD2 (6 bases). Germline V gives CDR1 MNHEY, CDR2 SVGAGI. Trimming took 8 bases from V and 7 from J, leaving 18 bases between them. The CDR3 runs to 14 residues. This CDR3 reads CASRGPGALNEQFF. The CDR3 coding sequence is TGTGCCAGCCGGGGTCCGGGAGCGTTGAATGAGCAGTTCTTC.

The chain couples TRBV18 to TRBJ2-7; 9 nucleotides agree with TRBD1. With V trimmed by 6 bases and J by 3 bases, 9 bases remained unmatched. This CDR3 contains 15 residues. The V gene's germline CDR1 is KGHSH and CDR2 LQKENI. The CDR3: CASSTLRTGDYEQYF. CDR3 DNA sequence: TGTGCCAGCTCCACCCTCAGGACAGGGGACTACGAGCAGTACTTC.

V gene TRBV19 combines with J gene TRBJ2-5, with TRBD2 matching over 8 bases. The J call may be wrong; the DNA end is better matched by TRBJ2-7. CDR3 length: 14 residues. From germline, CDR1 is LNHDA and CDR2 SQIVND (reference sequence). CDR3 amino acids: CASSPLAGYYEQYF. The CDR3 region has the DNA TGTGCCAGTAGTCCCCTAGCGGGCTACTACGAGCAGTACTTC.

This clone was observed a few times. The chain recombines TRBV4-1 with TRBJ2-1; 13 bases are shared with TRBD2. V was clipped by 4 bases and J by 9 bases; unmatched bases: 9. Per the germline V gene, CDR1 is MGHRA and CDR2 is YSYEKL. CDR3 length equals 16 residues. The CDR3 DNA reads TGCGCCAGCAGCCTCGGACTAGCGGGAGAGGTAGCTGAGCAGTTCTTC. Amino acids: CASSLGLAGEVAEQFF.

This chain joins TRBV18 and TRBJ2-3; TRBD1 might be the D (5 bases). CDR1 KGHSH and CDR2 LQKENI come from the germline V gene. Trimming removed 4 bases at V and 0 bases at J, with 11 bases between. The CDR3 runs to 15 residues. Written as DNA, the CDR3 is TGTGCCAGCTCACTAAGACAGACTAGCACAGATACGCAGTATTTT. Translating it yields CASSLRQTSTDTQYF.

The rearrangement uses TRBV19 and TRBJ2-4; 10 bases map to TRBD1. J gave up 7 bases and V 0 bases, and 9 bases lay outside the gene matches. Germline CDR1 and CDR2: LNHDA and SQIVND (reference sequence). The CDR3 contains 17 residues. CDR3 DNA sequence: TGTGCCAGTAGTATAGATCTAGGGACAGGGGTTATGAACATTCAGTACTTC. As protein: CASSIDLGTGVMNIQYF.

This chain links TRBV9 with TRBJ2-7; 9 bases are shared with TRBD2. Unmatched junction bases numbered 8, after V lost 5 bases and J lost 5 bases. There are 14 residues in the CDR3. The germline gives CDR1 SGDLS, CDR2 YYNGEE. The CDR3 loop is CASSESGGPDEQYF. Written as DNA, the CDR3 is TGTGCCAGCAGTGAGAGCGGGGGGCCGGACGAGCAGTACTTC. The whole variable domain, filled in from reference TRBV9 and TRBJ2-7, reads DSGVTQTPKHLITATGQRVTLRCSPRSGDLSVYWYQQSLDQGLQFLIQYYNGEERAKGNILERFSAQQFPDLHSELNLSSLELGDSALYFCASSESGGPDEQYFGPGTRLTVT.

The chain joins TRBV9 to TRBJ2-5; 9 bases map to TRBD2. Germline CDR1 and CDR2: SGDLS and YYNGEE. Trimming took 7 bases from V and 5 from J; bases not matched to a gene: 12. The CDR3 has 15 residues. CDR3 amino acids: CASSHAGTSTETQYF. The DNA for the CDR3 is TGTGCCAGCTCCCACGCCGGGACTAGCACCGAGACCCAGTACTTC.

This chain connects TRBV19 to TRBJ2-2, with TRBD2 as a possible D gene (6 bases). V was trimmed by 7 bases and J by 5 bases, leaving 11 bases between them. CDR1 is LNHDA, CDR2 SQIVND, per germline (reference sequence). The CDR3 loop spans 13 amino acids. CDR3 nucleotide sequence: TGTGCCAGTACCCATGCGGGAACCGGGGAGCTGTTTTTT. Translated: CASTHAGTGELFF.

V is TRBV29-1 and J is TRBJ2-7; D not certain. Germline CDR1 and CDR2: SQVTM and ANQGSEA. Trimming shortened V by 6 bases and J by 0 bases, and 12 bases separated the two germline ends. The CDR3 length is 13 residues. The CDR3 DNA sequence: TGCAGCGTCAAAGCTTTATACTCCTACGAGCAGTACTTC. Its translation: CSVKALYSYEQYF.

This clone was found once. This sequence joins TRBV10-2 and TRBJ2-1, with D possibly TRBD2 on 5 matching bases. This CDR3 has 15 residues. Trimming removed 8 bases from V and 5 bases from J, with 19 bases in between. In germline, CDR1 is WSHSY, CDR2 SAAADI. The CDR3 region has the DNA TGCGCCAGCTCCCTTTGGGCGGAGGTAAACAATGAGCAGTTCTTC. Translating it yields CASSLWAEVNNEQFF.

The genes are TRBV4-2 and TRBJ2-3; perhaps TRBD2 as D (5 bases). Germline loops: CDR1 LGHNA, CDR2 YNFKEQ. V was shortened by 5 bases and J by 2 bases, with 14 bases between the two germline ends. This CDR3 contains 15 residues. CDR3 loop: CASSSRPADTDTQYF. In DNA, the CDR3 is TGTGCCAGCAGCTCCCGCCCAGCGGACACAGATACGCAGTATTTT.